What follows are 5 T cell receptor beta chains derived from one specimen sequenced in a study of T cells after yellow fever vaccination (dated by TCRdb to the late 2010s). The sample's treatment or condition, from its label and the paper: live attenuated yellow fever vaccine strain. Library preparation used 5' RACE. The data were produced on an Illumina HiSeq 2500. Clones were called with MiXCR by TCRdb after fastp trimmed the public reads at Q25, and only in-frame beta chains were retained. Each record represents a unique CDR3 protein, reported with the most common genes and DNA among its rows. Across this sample there are almost 600,000 distinct CDR3 sequences, with about 13% seen only once. The leading ten clones occupy about 14% of the sample. The sample in question was PBMCs, obtained on the day of the yellow fever booster vaccination. These receptors originate from a man younger than 40 who received the YFV17D yellow fever vaccine.

In this sample, this clonotype turned up a few times. The CDR3 spells CSVSIGAVITGELFF. CDR3 coding DNA: TGCAGCGTTAGTATTGGGGCAGTCATTACCGGGGAGCTGTTTTTT. V is TRBV29-1 and J is TRBJ2-2; possible D gene TRBD1, 5 bases. CDR1 and CDR2 from the germline V gene are SQVTM and ANQGSEA. Trimming took 5 bases from V and 5 from J, leaving 18 bases between them. The CDR3 length is 15 residues.

This sequence joins TRBV20-1 and TRBJ2-7; 10 nucleotides match TRBD2. The V segment lost 0 bases and the J segment 6 bases; nucleotides outside the gene matches: 2. Germline V gene data show CDR1 as DFQATT and CDR2 as SNEGSKA (reference sequence). This CDR3 is built from 13 residues. CDR3 region: CSARDSGRSEQYF. In DNA, the CDR3 is TGCAGTGCTAGAGATAGCGGGAGGTCCGAGCAGTACTTC.

A single count supports this clonotype. The rearrangement uses TRBV12-3 or TRBV12-4 and TRBJ2-1, with 11 bases fitting TRBD2. CDR3 length: 19 amino acids. Losses at the gene ends were 0 bases for V and 5 bases for J; bases not matched to a gene: 12. The CDR3 nucleotides read TGTGCCAGCAGTTTAGCCAAAGCACGGACTAGCGGGTCCCACAATGAGCAGTTCTTC. As protein: CASSLAKARTSGSHNEQFF.

This clonotype was counted only a few times. V and J are TRBV11-2 and TRBJ2-5; 11 bases align to TRBD2. This CDR3 is built from 18 residues. CDR1 SGHAT and CDR2 FQNNGV come from the germline V gene. The J segment lost 3 bases and the V segment lost 5 bases, leaving 14 bases of the junction unmatched. CDR3 in DNA: TGTGCCAGCAGCCGTAATAGCGGGAGGGCCGGTTTGAAAGAGACCCAGTACTTC. It yields the protein CASSRNSGRAGLKETQYF.

This clonotype was detected only a few times. The J gene is TRBJ2-7, the V gene TRBV20-1, with a tentative D call TRBD1 (5 bases). Germline V gene data show CDR1 as DFQATT and CDR2 as SNEGSKA (reference sequence). Trimming took 0 bases from V and 3 from J, leaving 12 bases between them. This CDR3 contains 14 residues. The CDR3 loop is CSARDNRQSYEQYF. CDR3 DNA sequence: TGCAGTGCTAGAGATAACCGACAGAGCTACGAGCAGTACTTC.